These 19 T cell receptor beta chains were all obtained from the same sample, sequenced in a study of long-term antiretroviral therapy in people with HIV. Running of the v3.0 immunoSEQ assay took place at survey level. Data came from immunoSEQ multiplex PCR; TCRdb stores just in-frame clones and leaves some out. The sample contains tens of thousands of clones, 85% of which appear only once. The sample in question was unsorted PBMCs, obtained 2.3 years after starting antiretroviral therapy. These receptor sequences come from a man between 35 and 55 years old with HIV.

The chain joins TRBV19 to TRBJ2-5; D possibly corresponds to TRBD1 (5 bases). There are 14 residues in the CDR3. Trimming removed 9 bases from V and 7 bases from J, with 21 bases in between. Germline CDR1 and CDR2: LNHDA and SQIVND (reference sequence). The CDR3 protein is CASMSRAYPGTQYF. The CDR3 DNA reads TGTGCCAGCATGAGCAGGGCGTACCCTGGGACCCAGTACTTC.

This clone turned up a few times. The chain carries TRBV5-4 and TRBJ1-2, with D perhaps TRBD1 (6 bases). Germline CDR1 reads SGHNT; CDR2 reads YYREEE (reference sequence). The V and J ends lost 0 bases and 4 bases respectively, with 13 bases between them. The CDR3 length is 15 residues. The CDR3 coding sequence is TGTGCCAGCAGCTTGGGGAGGGGGACGGCCTATGGCTACACCTTC. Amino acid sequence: CASSLGRGTAYGYTF. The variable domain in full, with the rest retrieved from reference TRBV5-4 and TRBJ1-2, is ETGVTQSPTHLIKTRGQQVTLRCSSQSGHNTVSWYQQALGQGPQFIFQYYREEENGRGNFPPRFSGLQFPNYSSELNVNALELDDSALYLCASSLGRGTAYGYTFGSGTRLTVV.

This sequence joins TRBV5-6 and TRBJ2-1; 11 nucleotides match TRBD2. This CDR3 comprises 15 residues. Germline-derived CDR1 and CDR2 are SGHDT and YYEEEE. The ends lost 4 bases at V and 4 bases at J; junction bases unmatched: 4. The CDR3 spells CASSLGLADYNEQFF. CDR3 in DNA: TGTGCCAGCAGCCTGGGACTAGCGGATTACAATGAGCAGTTCTTC.

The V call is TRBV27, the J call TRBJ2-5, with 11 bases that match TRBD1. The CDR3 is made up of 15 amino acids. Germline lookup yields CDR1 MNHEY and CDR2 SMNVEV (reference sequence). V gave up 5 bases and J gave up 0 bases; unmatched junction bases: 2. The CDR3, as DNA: TGTGCCAGCAGTCCGGACAGGGGGCACCAAGAGACCCAGTACTTC. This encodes CASSPDRGHQETQYF.

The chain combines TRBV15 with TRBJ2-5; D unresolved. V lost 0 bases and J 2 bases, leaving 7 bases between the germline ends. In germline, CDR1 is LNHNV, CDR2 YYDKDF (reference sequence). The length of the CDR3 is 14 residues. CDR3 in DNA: TGTGCCACCAGCAGAGATCTGGGGCAAGAGACCCAGTACTTC. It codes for CATSRDLGQETQYF.

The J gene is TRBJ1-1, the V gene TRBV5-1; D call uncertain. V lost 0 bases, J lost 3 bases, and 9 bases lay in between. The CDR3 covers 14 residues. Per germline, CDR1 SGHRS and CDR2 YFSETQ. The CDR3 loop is CASSLELRYTEAFF. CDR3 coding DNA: TGCGCCAGCAGCTTGGAATTAAGGTACACTGAAGCTTTCTTT.

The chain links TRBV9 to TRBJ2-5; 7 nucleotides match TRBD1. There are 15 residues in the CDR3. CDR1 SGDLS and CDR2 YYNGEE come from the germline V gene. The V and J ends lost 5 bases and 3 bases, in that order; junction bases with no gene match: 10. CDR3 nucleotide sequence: TGTGCCAGCAGTGATAATCCGGGACAGAAAGAGACCCAGTACTTC. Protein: CASSDNPGQKETQYF.

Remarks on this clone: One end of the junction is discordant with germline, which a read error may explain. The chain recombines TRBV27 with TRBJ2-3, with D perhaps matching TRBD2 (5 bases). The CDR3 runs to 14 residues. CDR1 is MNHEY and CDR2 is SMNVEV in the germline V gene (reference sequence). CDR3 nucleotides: TGTGCCAGCAGTTTAGGCAGCGGCACGGATACGCAGTATTTT. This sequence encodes CASSLGSGTDTQYF.

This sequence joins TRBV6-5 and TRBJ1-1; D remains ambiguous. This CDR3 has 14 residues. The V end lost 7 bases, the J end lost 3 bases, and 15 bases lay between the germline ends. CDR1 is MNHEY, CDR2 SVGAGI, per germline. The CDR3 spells CASILAAGDTEAFF. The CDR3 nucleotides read TGTGCCAGCATCTTGGCCGCTGGGGACACTGAAGCTTTCTTT.

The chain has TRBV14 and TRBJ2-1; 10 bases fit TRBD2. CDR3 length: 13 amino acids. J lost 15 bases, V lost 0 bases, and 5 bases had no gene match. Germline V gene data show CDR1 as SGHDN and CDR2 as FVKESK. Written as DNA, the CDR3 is TGTGCCAGCAGCCAAGATACTAGCGGGATGAGGTTCTTC. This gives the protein CASSQDTSGMRFF.

The CDR3 DNA reads as TGTGCCAGCAGCACTAGGACAGGCCTAGCCTACGAGCAGTACTTC. It codes for CASSTRTGLAYEQYF. J is TRBJ2-7 and V is TRBV11-3, with 7 bases aligning to TRBD1. The V and J ends lost 5 bases and 2 bases, in that order; junction bases with no gene match: 9. The CDR3 contains 15 residues. Germline loops: CDR1 SGHNT, CDR2 YENEEA.

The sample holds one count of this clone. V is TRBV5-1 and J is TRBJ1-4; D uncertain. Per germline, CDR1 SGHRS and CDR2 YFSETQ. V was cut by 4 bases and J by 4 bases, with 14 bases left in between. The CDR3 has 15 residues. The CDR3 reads CASSPSQDYNEKLFF. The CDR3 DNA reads TGCGCCAGCAGCCCGTCTCAGGATTATAATGAAAAACTGTTTTTT.

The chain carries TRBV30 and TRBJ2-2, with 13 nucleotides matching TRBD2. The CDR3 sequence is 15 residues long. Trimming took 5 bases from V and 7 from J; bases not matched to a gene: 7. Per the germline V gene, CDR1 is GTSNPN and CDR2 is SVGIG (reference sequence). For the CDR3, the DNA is TGTGCCTGGGGCGGACTAGCGGGGGTCCTCGGGGAGCTGTTTTTT. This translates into CAWGGLAGVLGELFF.

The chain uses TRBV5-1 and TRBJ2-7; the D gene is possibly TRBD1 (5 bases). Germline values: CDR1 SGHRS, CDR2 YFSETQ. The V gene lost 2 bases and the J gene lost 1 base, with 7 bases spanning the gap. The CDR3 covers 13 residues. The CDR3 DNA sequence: TGCGCCAGCAGCTTACAGGTTTCCTACGAGCAGTACTTC. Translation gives CASSLQVSYEQYF.

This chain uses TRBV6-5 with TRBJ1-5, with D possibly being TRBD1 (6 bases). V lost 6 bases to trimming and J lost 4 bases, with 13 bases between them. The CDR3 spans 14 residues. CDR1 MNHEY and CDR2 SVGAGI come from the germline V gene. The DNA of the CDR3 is TGTGCCAGCAGGAACAGGGTGGGAAATCAGCCCCAGCATTTT. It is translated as CASRNRVGNQPQHF.

The CDR3 DNA reads as TGCGCCAGCAGCGTCCCTAGCGGGAGTAAGGGCAATGAGCAGTTCTTC. Residues: CASSVPSGSKGNEQFF. The chain couples TRBV5-1 to TRBJ2-1; 10 nucleotides agree with TRBD2. Unmatched junction bases numbered 10, after V lost 4 bases and J lost 6 bases. The V gene's germline CDR1 is SGHRS and CDR2 YFSETQ. The CDR3 runs 16 residues.

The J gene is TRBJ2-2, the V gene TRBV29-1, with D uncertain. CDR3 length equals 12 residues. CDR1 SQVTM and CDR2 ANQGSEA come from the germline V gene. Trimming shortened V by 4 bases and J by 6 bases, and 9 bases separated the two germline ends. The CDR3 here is CSVVTFSGELFF. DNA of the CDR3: TGCAGCGTTGTGACTTTTTCCGGGGAGCTGTTTTTT.

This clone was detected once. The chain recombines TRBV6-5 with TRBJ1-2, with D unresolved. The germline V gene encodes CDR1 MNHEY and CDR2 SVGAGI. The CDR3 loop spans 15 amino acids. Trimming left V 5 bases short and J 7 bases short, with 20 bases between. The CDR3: CASSRGGKSSGGYTF. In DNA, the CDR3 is TGTGCCAGCAGTCGAGGCGGCAAGTCATCGGGTGGCTACACCTTC.

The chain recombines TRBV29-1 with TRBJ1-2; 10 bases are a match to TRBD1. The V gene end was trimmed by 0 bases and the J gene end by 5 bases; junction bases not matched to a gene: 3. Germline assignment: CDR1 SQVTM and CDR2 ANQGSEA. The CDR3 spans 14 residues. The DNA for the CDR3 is TGCAGCGTTGAAGAGACAGGGGGCGCGTATGGCTACACCTTC. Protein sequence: CSVEETGGAYGYTF.